These 31 T cell receptor beta chains share one sample of origin, sequenced in a study of identical twins. TCRdb re-called the 5' RACE reads through MiXCR, storing one row per CDR3 protein. The sample has about 210,000 distinct CDR3 sequences, roughly 10% seen once. Material: memory (CD45RO+) T cells sorted from blood. These receptors all come from a woman aged 18-35 years in good health.

This clonotype was found many times. CDR3 sequence reads: CSVEVAVNQPQHF. The CDR3 DNA reads TGCAGCGTTGAAGTGGCCGTCAATCAGCCCCAGCATTTT. The chain recombines TRBV29-1 with TRBJ1-5; D is uncertain. CDR3 length: 13 residues. Germline lookup yields CDR1 SQVTM and CDR2 ANQGSEA. The V end lost 1 base, the J end lost 3 bases, and 7 bases lay between the germline ends.

The sample holds a few counts of this clonotype. The chain has TRBV7-9 and TRBJ2-1, with 9 bases lining up with TRBD2. The CDR3 length is 16 residues. Germline lookup yields CDR1 SEHNR and CDR2 FQNEAQ (reference sequence). V lost 2 bases to trimming and J lost 3 bases; unmatched junction nucleotides: 5. The CDR3 DNA follows: TGTGCCAGCAGCTTACGCGCGGGGGGGGTCTACAATGAGCAGTTCTTC. Residues: CASSLRAGGVYNEQFF.

The rearrangement links TRBV6-2 or TRBV6-3 to TRBJ2-7; 13 nucleotides match TRBD2. From germline, CDR1 is MNHEY and CDR2 SVGEGT. The CDR3 runs 15 residues. With V trimmed by 6 bases and J by 4 bases, 6 bases remained unmatched. CDR3 nucleotide sequence: TGTGCCAGCAGAAGGACTAGCGGGAGAGTATACGAGCAGTACTTC. As protein: CASRRTSGRVYEQYF.

The chain combines TRBV6-2 or TRBV6-3 with TRBJ2-2, with D unclear. This CDR3 is built from 15 residues. In germline, CDR1 is MNHEY, CDR2 SVGEGT. Trimming stripped 2 bases from V and 4 bases from J, with 11 bases between. As DNA, the CDR3 is TGTGCCAGCAGTTACCTCGTTCGAGGCACCGGGGAGCTGTTTTTT. The encoded protein is CASSYLVRGTGELFF.

The table lists this clonotype with many counts. The chain links TRBV5-5 to TRBJ1-2; D is perhaps TRBD1 (5 bases). The CDR3 has 12 amino acids. CDR1 and CDR2 (germline): SGHKS, YYEKEE (reference sequence). V was cut by 2 bases and J by 6 bases, with 8 bases left in between. CDR3 loop: CASSLLGDGYTF. CDR3 coding DNA: TGTGCCAGCAGCTTATTAGGGGATGGCTACACCTTC.

There are many counts of this clonotype. The V and J genes are TRBV5-1 and TRBJ2-3, with D possibly TRBD2 on 5 matching bases. With 4 bases removed from V and 6 bases from J, the gap between germline ends came to 15 bases. CDR1 and CDR2 from the germline V gene are SGHRS and YFSETQ. The CDR3 is 14 amino acids. The CDR3 coding sequence is TGCGCCAGCAGCCGTGCTATAAGGGAGGATACGCAGTATTTT. Translation: CASSRAIREDTQYF.

This clonotype was recorded at least ten times. The chain employs TRBV12-3 or TRBV12-4 and TRBJ1-2; no clear D gene. The CDR3 spans 14 residues. V was cut by 2 bases and J by 2 bases, with 9 bases left in between. The CDR3, as DNA: TGTGCCAGCAGTTTAAAGGGAGGAAACTATGGCTACACCTTC. It yields the protein CASSLKGGNYGYTF.

This clonotype appeared a few times. CDR3 region: CASSPRTSRANEQFF. The CDR3 nucleotides are TGTGCCAGCAGCCCCCGGACTAGCCGGGCCAATGAGCAGTTCTTC. V usage is TRBV11-2 and J usage is TRBJ2-1, with 8 nucleotides matching TRBD2. Germline V lookup: CDR1 SGHAT, CDR2 FQNNGV. V shed 5 bases and J 6 bases; nucleotides not matched to a gene: 9. This CDR3 has 15 residues.

This sequence joins TRBV24-1 and TRBJ2-3; no clear D gene. The CDR3 has 13 amino acids. V was shortened by 4 bases and J by 4 bases, with 8 bases between the two germline ends. Germline V gene sequence: CDR1 KGHDR, CDR2 SFDVKD. This CDR3 reads CATSDPPADTQYF. CDR3 coding DNA: TGTGCCACCAGTGACCCCCCAGCAGATACGCAGTATTTT.

The chain joins TRBV6-2 or TRBV6-3 to TRBJ1-1, with D uncertain. Germline CDR1 and CDR2: MNHEY and SVGEGT. The CDR3 extends over 11 amino acids. The V end was cut by 5 bases, the J end by 8 bases, with 9 bases between. In DNA form, the CDR3 reads TGTGCCAGCAGTCCCGGACTAGAAGCTTTCTTT. Translation: CASSPGLEAFF.

This chain uses TRBV7-2 with TRBJ1-5, with D tentatively TRBD1 (5 bases). Germline V gene lookup returns CDR1 SGHTA and CDR2 FQGNSA. V dropped 3 bases and J dropped 6 bases, with 15 bases sitting between them. CDR3 length: 15 residues. The chain's CDR3 is CASSLGWGEGQPQHF. CDR3 DNA: TGTGCCAGCAGCTTGGGATGGGGGGAGGGTCAGCCCCAGCATTTT. Full variable domain (missing parts from reference TRBV7-2 and TRBJ1-5): GAGVSQSPSNKVTEKGKDVELRCDPISGHTALYWYRQSLGQGLEFLIYFQGNSAPDKSGLPSDRFSAERTGGSVSTLTIQRTQQEDSAVYLCASSLGWGEGQPQHFGDGTRLSIL.

This clonotype was detected a few times. Written as DNA, the CDR3 is TGTGCCAGCAGCAAAGATCCCAGGGAGTTCTTAAACTATGGCTACACCTTC. As protein: CASSKDPREFLNYGYTF. The chain recombines TRBV21-1 with TRBJ1-2; the D call TRBD1 from the table was never checked on the DNA. TRBV21-1 is shown as a pseudogene. This CDR3 region has 17 residues.

This clonotype appeared many times. V gene TRBV20-1 combines with J gene TRBJ1-2; D unclear. Germline values: CDR1 DFQATT, CDR2 SNEGSKA (reference sequence). The CDR3 has 10 amino acids. V shed 6 bases and J shed 7 bases, with 9 bases lying between them. The CDR3 region is CSANWFGYTF. CDR3 bases: TGCAGTGCCAATTGGTTTGGCTACACCTTC.

This clonotype was counted at least ten times. The chain uses TRBV7-9 and TRBJ2-1, with D uncertain. Trimming cost V 5 bases and J 4 bases, with 12 bases left between them. The germline V gene encodes CDR1 SEHNR and CDR2 FQNEAQ (reference sequence). The CDR3 totals 14 residues. The CDR3 spells CASSPSSVYNEQFF. CDR3 bases: TGTGCCAGCAGCCCCAGTTCGGTGTACAATGAGCAGTTCTTC.

V gene TRBV6-1 combines with J gene TRBJ2-3, with D unresolved. Between the trimmed V and J ends, which lost 10 bases and 0 bases, there was a span of 14 bases. The CDR3 runs 14 residues. Germline loops: CDR1 MNHNS, CDR2 SASEGT. The CDR3: CATKGYSSTDTQYF. The DNA for the CDR3 is TGTGCCACCAAAGGGTATAGCAGCACAGATACGCAGTATTTT.

This chain links TRBV20-1 with TRBJ1-4; no reliable D call. Germline V gene data show CDR1 as DFQATT and CDR2 as SNEGSKA (reference sequence). The CDR3 totals 15 residues. Trimming stripped 0 bases from V and 4 bases from J, with 12 bases between. In DNA, the CDR3 is TGCAGTGCTAGAGAAAACCCGGGTCTTAATGAAAAACTGTTTTTT. As protein: CSARENPGLNEKLFF.

This rearrangement joins TRBV5-1 to TRBJ2-5, with 15 bases fitting TRBD2. Germline values: CDR1 SGHRS, CDR2 YFSETQ. The CDR3 length is 16 residues. V was clipped by 4 bases and J by 5 bases; unmatched bases: 6. The CDR3 nucleotides are TGCGCCAGCAGCGACCGGACTAGCGGGAGGGGGGAGACCCAGTACTTC. This gives the protein CASSDRTSGRGETQYF.

The chain recombines TRBV12-3 or TRBV12-4 with TRBJ2-7; D possibly corresponds to TRBD1 (6 bases). The CDR3 runs 13 residues. The V end was cut by 4 bases, the J end by 5 bases, with 12 bases between. Here the CDR3 reads CASSYVTGHEQYF. As DNA, the CDR3 is TGTGCCAGCAGTTATGTGACAGGCCACGAGCAGTACTTC.

V is TRBV12-5 and J is TRBJ2-3; maybe TRBD2 (6 bases). Trimming shortened V by 4 bases and J by 6 bases, and 20 bases separated the two germline ends. Germline CDR1 LGHNT, CDR2 FRNRAP. The CDR3 runs to 16 residues. This CDR3 is CASGSTLRGGVDTQYF. As DNA, the CDR3 is TGTGCTAGTGGTTCCACCCTGCGGGGAGGAGTGGATACGCAGTATTTT.

In this sample, this clonotype turned up a few times. The chain uses TRBV20-1 and TRBJ2-7; no definite D call. The CDR3 extends over 13 amino acids. Per the germline V gene, CDR1 is DFQATT and CDR2 is SNEGSKA (reference sequence). V lost 3 bases and J 3 bases, leaving 12 bases between the germline ends. In nucleotides, the CDR3 is TGCAGTGCTAGGAAGGGTAGTAACTACGAGCAGTACTTC. It encodes CSARKGSNYEQYF.

In this sample, this clonotype turned up a few times. The chain carries TRBV20-1 and TRBJ2-5; no definite D call. Germline CDR1 and CDR2: DFQATT and SNEGSKA (reference sequence). The V end was cut by 1 base, the J end by 4 bases, with 7 bases between. The CDR3 has 12 residues. CDR3 coding DNA: TGCAGTGCTAGAGTCTCTTTAGAGACCCAGTACTTC. Translating gives CSARVSLETQYF.

A few counts support this clonotype. The J gene is TRBJ2-6, the V gene TRBV3-1, with D possibly matching TRBD1 (5 bases). Germline CDR1 reads LGHDT; CDR2 reads YNNKEL (reference sequence). This CDR3 has 14 residues. Trimming left V 4 bases short and J 2 bases short, with 6 bases between. CDR3 region: CASSPGPGANVLTF. CDR3 sequence (DNA): TGTGCCAGCAGCCCAGGGCCTGGGGCCAACGTCCTGACTTTC.

The rearrangement uses TRBV9 and TRBJ2-1, with 7 bases matching TRBD2. V was pared by 3 bases and J by 6 bases, with 9 bases of the junction left unmatched. This CDR3 has 15 residues. In germline, CDR1 is SGDLS, CDR2 YYNGEE. The CDR3: CASSAVAGLPNEQFF. The CDR3 DNA reads as TGTGCCAGCAGCGCTGTCGCGGGACTACCCAATGAGCAGTTCTTC.

This chain connects TRBV30 to TRBJ2-1, with 8 nucleotides matching TRBD1. Per germline, CDR1 GTSNPN and CDR2 SVGIG (reference sequence). V shed 0 bases, J shed 6 bases, and the junction held 4 bases outside the gene matches. The CDR3 has 14 amino acids. The CDR3 DNA follows: TGTGCCTGGAGTGTACCAGGGGGCGTCAATGAGCAGTTCTTC. This sequence encodes CAWSVPGGVNEQFF.

The rearrangement joins TRBV9 to TRBJ1-2; tentatively, D is TRBD1 (5 bases). Trimming removed 0 bases from V and 4 bases from J, with 16 bases in between. The germline CDR1 and CDR2 sequences are SGDLS and YYNGEE. The CDR3 length is 16 residues. As DNA, the CDR3 is TGTGCCAGCAGCGTAGAGGGAACAGGTGGCCCCTATGGCTACACCTTC. The encoded protein is CASSVEGTGGPYGYTF.

This chain links TRBV6-1 with TRBJ2-3, with D perhaps matching TRBD1 (5 bases). Germline CDR1 reads MNHNS; CDR2 reads SASEGT. The CDR3 is 13 residues long. Trimming cost V 6 bases and J 6 bases, with 13 bases left between them. DNA for the CDR3: TGTGCCAGCAGGGAAAGGGGTTCGGATACGCAGTATTTT. Amino acid sequence: CASRERGSDTQYF.

The chain employs TRBV18 and TRBJ2-7; a possible D gene is TRBD1 (5 bases). V was pared by 5 bases and J by 7 bases, with 15 bases between. CDR1 and CDR2 from the germline V gene are KGHSH and LQKENI. The CDR3 has 13 amino acids. The CDR3, as DNA: TGTGCCAGCTCAGGAGCAGGGATGGGGGAGCAGTACTTC. Protein product: CASSGAGMGEQYF.

V gene TRBV20-1 combines with J gene TRBJ2-7, with 7 bases that match TRBD1. Germline assignment: CDR1 DFQATT and CDR2 SNEGSKA (reference sequence). This CDR3 has 12 amino acids. J gave up 5 bases and V 3 bases, and 4 bases lay outside the gene matches. The CDR3 nucleotides are TGCAGTGCTAGTACCACAGGGGACGAGCAGTACTTC. Encoded protein: CSASTTGDEQYF.

Ten or more counts support this clonotype. The V and J genes are TRBV29-1 and TRBJ1-2; possible D gene TRBD1, 5 bases. CDR1 is SQVTM and CDR2 is ANQGSEA in the germline V gene. V shed 4 bases and J shed 6 bases, with 18 bases lying between them. The CDR3 contains 14 residues. In DNA form, the CDR3 reads TGCAGCGTTGTTATCCGCCGGGGCTCCCATGGCTACACCTTC. Its protein product is CSVVIRRGSHGYTF.

This clonotype has a handful of counts. This chain uses TRBV30 with TRBJ1-2; D perhaps matches TRBD1 (6 bases). Germline assignment: CDR1 GTSNPN and CDR2 SVGIG (reference sequence). The CDR3 contains 13 residues. V was clipped by 7 bases and J by 6 bases, with 18 bases between them. CDR3 sequence: CAFHWTDLNGYTF. The CDR3 region has the DNA TGTGCCTTCCACTGGACAGATTTAAATGGCTACACCTTC.

The V call is TRBV6-2 or TRBV6-3, the J call TRBJ2-1, with TRBD2 matching 8 bases. CDR1 MNHEY and CDR2 SVGEGT come from the germline V gene. Trimming cost V 10 bases and J 10 bases; bases outside gene matches: 12. The CDR3 extends over 13 amino acids. The CDR3 is CATHRTSSLEQFF. DNA for the CDR3: TGTGCCACCCACCGGACTAGCTCTCTGGAGCAGTTCTTC.